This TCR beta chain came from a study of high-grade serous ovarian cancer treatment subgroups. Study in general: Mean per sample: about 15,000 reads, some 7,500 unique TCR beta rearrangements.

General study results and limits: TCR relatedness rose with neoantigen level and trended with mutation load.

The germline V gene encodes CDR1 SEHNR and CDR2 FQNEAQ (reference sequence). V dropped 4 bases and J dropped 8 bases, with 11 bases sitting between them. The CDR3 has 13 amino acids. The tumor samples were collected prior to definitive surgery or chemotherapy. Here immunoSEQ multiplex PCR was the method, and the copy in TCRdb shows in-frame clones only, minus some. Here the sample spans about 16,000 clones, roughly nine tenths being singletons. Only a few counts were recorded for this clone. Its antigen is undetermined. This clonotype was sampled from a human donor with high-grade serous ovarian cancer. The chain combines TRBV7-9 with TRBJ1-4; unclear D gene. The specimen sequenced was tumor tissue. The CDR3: CASSSRPAEKLFF. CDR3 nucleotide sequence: TGTGCCAGCAGCTCCCGGCCGGCCGAAAAACTGTTTTTT.